These T cell receptor beta chains were read from a single sample in a study of T cells after yellow fever vaccination. TCRdb re-analysed the 5' RACE reads in MiXCR, keeping a single row per CDR3 protein. This sample has a few hundred thousand distinct CDR3 sequences, with approximately 4% found just once. Sequencing used PBMCs, obtained 5 days after the yellow fever booster vaccination. The source of these receptors is a man between 18 and 35 years old who received the YFV17D yellow fever vaccine. Each CDR3 is given with its conserved first and last residue. Each record gives: V gene, J gene, CDR3 length, clone size, D gene, CDR3 protein, CDR3 DNA. A D gene is named only where the DNA matches it firmly. Expanded clones get a size class; other rows say once, few or many, or leave the size out.

TRBV27	TRBJ1-2	14	few	-	CASSFGGPLYGYTF	TGTGCCAGCAGTTTTGGGGGGCCCCTCTATGGCTACACCTTC
TRBV18	TRBJ1-5	18	-	-	CASSRRHWTEDYNQPQHF	TGTGCCAGCTCACGCCGACACTGGACAGAAGATTACAATCAGCCCCAGCATTTT
TRBV2	TRBJ2-4	14	few	-	CASSAWGAKNIQYF	TGTGCCAGCAGTGCCTGGGGGGCCAAAAACATTCAGTACTTC
TRBV5-1	TRBJ2-7	14	-	TRBD1	CASSIGTGLYEQYF	TGCGCCAGCAGCATAGGGACAGGACTCTACGAGCAGTACTTC
TRBV20-1	TRBJ1-1	13	many	-	CSATRPEVTEAFF	TGCAGTGCTACCCGCCCGGAGGTGACTGAAGCTTTCTTT
TRBV20-1	TRBJ1-2	16	-	TRBD1	CSPSTVPGQGDYGYTF	TGCAGTCCGTCAACCGTCCCGGGACAGGGGGACTATGGCTACACCTTC
TRBV27	TRBJ1-1	14	few	-	CASSLALMNTEAFF	TGTGCCAGCAGTTTAGCTTTAATGAACACTGAAGCTTTCTTT
TRBV12-3/TRBV12-4	TRBJ2-1	16	few	-	CASSLYEGGRGNEQFF	TGTGCCAGCAGTTTATATGAGGGGGGCAGGGGCAATGAGCAGTTCTTC
TRBV7-2	TRBJ1-1	15	few	TRBD1	CASSSAATGDTEAFF	TGTGCCAGCAGCTCAGCTGCGACAGGGGACACTGAAGCTTTCTTT
TRBV5-1	TRBJ2-3	14	many	-	CASGHPEGWDTQYF	TGCGCCAGCGGCCACCCGGAAGGCTGGGATACGCAGTATTTT
TRBV20-1	TRBJ1-6	14	few	TRBD1	CSARTGDDNSPLHF	TGCAGTGCTAGGACAGGGGACGATAATTCACCCCTCCACTTT
TRBV12-3/TRBV12-4	TRBJ1-6	12	many	-	CASSLNNSPLHF	TGTGCCAGCAGTTTAAATAATTCACCCCTCCACTTT
TRBV20-1	TRBJ1-6	14	-	-	CSARDGRWNSPLHF	TGCAGTGCTAGAGATGGTCGTTGGAATTCACCCCTCCACTTT
TRBV7-2	TRBJ2-1	14	-	TRBD2	CASSLRSGVDEQFF	TGTGCCAGCAGCTTACGGAGCGGGGTGGATGAGCAGTTCTTC
TRBV29-1	TRBJ2-5	12	-	-	CSVCAGSETQYF	TGCAGCGTGTGTGCGGGTTCCGAGACCCAGTACTTC
TRBV9	TRBJ2-1	15	few	TRBD1	CASSTQTGEVNEQFF	TGTGCCAGCAGCACACAGACAGGGGAAGTCAATGAGCAGTTCTTC
TRBV12-3/TRBV12-4	TRBJ1-1	12	-	-	CASRWDPTEAFF	TGTGCCAGCAGGTGGGACCCCACTGAAGCTTTCTTT
TRBV18	TRBJ2-2	12	many	-	CASSPRTGELFF	TGTGCCAGCTCACCACGCACCGGGGAGCTGTTTTTT
TRBV7-6	TRBJ2-2	17	few	-	CASSLVTPGLETGELFF	TGTGCCAGCAGCTTGGTAACCCCGGGACTTGAGACCGGGGAGCTGTTTTTT
TRBV25-1	TRBJ1-3	13	few	-	CASSEYEGNTIYF	TGTGCCAGCAGTGAATATGAGGGAAACACCATATATTTT
TRBV5-1	TRBJ2-5	15	few	TRBD1	CASSYHGQGEETQYF	TGCGCCAGCAGCTATCACGGACAGGGAGAAGAGACCCAGTACTTC
TRBV28	TRBJ1-4	11	few	TRBD1	CASSGQEKLFF	TGTGCCAGTTCGGGACAGGAAAAACTGTTTTTT
TRBV4-2	TRBJ1-5	15	-	-	CASSLDSSSNQPQHF	TGTGCCAGCAGCCTGGACAGTTCTAGCAATCAGCCCCAGCATTTT
TRBV5-1	TRBJ2-2	16	-	TRBD1	CASSGSGTANTGELFF	TGCGCCAGCAGCGGTTCCGGGACAGCGAACACCGGGGAGCTGTTTTTT
TRBV27	TRBJ1-4	13	many	-	CASRRGSNEKLFF	TGTGCCAGCAGACGGGGCTCTAATGAAAAACTGTTTTTT
TRBV7-2	TRBJ1-2	13	few	-	CASSSQVDYGYTF	TGTGCCAGCAGCTCACAGGTCGACTATGGCTACACCTTC
TRBV4-1	TRBJ2-2	15	few	TRBD1	CASSHDGQGTGELFF	TGCGCCAGCAGCCACGACGGACAGGGCACCGGGGAGCTGTTTTTT
TRBV6-6	TRBJ2-7	15	many	-	CASHPEQASSYEQYF	TGTGCCAGCCATCCGGAGCAGGCGAGCTCCTACGAGCAGTACTTC
TRBV27	TRBJ2-5	13	-	-	CASWDGIQETQYF	TGTGCCAGTTGGGACGGAATACAAGAGACCCAGTACTTC
TRBV7-8	TRBJ2-2	15	-	-	CASSPGTPNTGELFF	TGTGCCAGCAGCCCAGGGACACCGAACACCGGGGAGCTGTTTTTT
TRBV29-1	TRBJ2-3	11	-	-	CSVERGHTQYF	TGCAGCGTTGAGCGGGGTCATACGCAGTATTTT
TRBV6-5	TRBJ2-1	16	many	TRBD2	CASSSPTSGGYNEQFF	TGTGCCAGCAGTTCCCCCACTAGCGGGGGGTACAATGAGCAGTTCTTC